Shown below are 22 T cell receptor beta chains from a single sample sequenced in a study of shared clonotypes between healthy human individuals. Naive CD8 cells comprised CD45RO-negative, CCR7-positively selected cells, excluding terminally differentiated effector memory CD45RA+ cells. This table comes from immunoSEQ multiplex PCR, and its TCRdb copy is limited to in-frame clones, with some not included. The sample lists around 1.9 million clones, under 95% occurring once. What was sequenced was naive CD8+ T cells from PBMCs. These TCRs come from a man aged 18 to 30 in good health. Some clones in this sample may be carry-over from other donors' samples.

This chain joins TRBV10-3 and TRBJ1-2, with D possibly TRBD1 on 6 matching bases. This CDR3 has 13 residues. V shed 4 bases and J shed 4 bases, with 10 bases lying between them. The germline gives CDR1 ENHRY, CDR2 SYGVKD. CDR3: CAISGGQTYGYTF. CDR3 DNA sequence: TGTGCCATCAGTGGAGGACAGACCTATGGCTACACCTTC.

The chain combines TRBV14 with TRBJ2-1; D unclear. The CDR3 has 13 residues. V shed 1 base and J shed 2 bases, with 3 bases lying between them. Germline CDR1 is SGHDN and CDR2 is FVKESK. This CDR3 is CASSQAAYNEQFF. The DNA for the CDR3 is TGTGCCAGCAGCCAAGCCGCCTACAATGAGCAGTTCTTC.

As concerns this clone: The sample contains more than one DNA sequence encoding this CDR3. This chain uses TRBV9 with TRBJ2-3; 7 nucleotides match TRBD2. CDR3 length equals 15 residues. V lost 1 base and J lost 3; bases outside the gene matches: 5. From germline, CDR1 is SGDLS and CDR2 YYNGEE. In nucleotides, the CDR3 is TGTGCCAGCAGCGTAAGCGGCGGGAGTACAGATACGCAGTATTTT. Translation: CASSVSGGSTDTQYF.

The chain recombines TRBV11-2 with TRBJ2-7; possibly TRBD2 for D (5 bases). CDR1 is SGHAT, CDR2 FQNNGV, per germline. CDR3 size: 16 residues. V dropped 0 bases and J dropped 3 bases, with 15 bases sitting between them. The CDR3 region has the DNA TGTGCCAGCAGCTTAGATGTCAGCGGACGTGACTACGAGCAGTACTTC. It codes for CASSLDVSGRDYEQYF.

J is TRBJ2-5 and V is TRBV28; possible D gene TRBD2, 6 bases. The germline V gene has CDR1 MDHEN and CDR2 SYDVKM. The CDR3 is 16 residues long. Trimming removed 3 bases from V and 5 bases from J, with 19 bases in between. CDR3 region: CASSFGPGAIGETQYF. CDR3 nucleotides: TGTGCCAGCAGTTTCGGTCCGGGAGCTATCGGGGAGACCCAGTACTTC.

The V and J genes are TRBV18 and TRBJ2-7; 8 bases map to TRBD1. The ends lost 0 bases at V and 4 bases at J; junction bases unmatched: 8. The CDR3 runs 16 residues. Germline assignment: CDR1 KGHSH and CDR2 LQKENI. CDR3 nucleotide sequence: TGTGCCAGCTCACCACCCCGGCAGGGGGCGTGGTACGAGCAGTACTTC. Translation gives CASSPPRQGAWYEQYF.

With regard to this clone: The DNA is left out, because the CDR3 cannot be placed on it with certainty; the CDR3 is given as TCRdb lists it. This chain joins TRBV27 and TRBJ2-2; TRBD1, the table's D call, was not compared with the DNA. The CDR3 comprises 14 residues, both ends counted. CDR1 and CDR2 from the germline V gene are MNHEY and SMNVEV (reference sequence). CDR3 protein: CASRDRGRWGSCFF.

V gene TRBV7-3 combines with J gene TRBJ1-1; 12 bases map to TRBD1. The ends lost 4 bases at V and 8 bases at J; junction bases unmatched: 2. The CDR3 totals 13 residues. Germline CDR1 is SGHTA and CDR2 is FQGTGA. The CDR3: CASSWGTGGEAFF. The CDR3 DNA is TGTGCCAGCAGCTGGGGGACAGGGGGCGAAGCTTTCTTT.

The chain recombines TRBV5-4 with TRBJ2-1, with a possible D match to TRBD2 (5 bases). Trimming removed 0 bases at V and 1 base at J, with 11 bases between. Germline CDR1 SGHNT, CDR2 YYREEE (reference sequence). The CDR3 covers 16 residues. The CDR3: CASSLEMTGSYNEQFF. In nucleotides, the CDR3 is TGTGCCAGCAGCTTGGAAATGACGGGATCCTACAATGAGCAGTTCTTC.

V is TRBV7-2 and J is TRBJ1-2; D remains unclear. The CDR3 covers 13 residues. Trimming took off 2 bases at V and 7 bases at J, with 11 bases between the two ends. Germline CDR1 reads SGHTA; CDR2 reads FQGNSA. CDR3 in amino acids: CASSLLGFRGYTF. CDR3 bases: TGTGCCAGCAGCTTACTGGGGTTTCGTGGCTACACCTTC.

The rearrangement joins TRBV27 to TRBJ2-1; D perhaps matches TRBD2 (6 bases). Germline CDR1 and CDR2: MNHEY and SMNVEV (reference sequence). The CDR3 length is 15 residues. V lost 6 bases and J 4 bases, leaving 16 bases between the germline ends. The CDR3 region is CASSPRGAEYNEQFF. The CDR3 DNA is TGTGCCAGCAGCCCGCGGGGAGCAGAATACAATGAGCAGTTCTTC.

The sample holds a few counts of this clone. The J gene is TRBJ2-5, the V gene TRBV15, with unresolved D. Looked up from germline, CDR1 is LNHNV and CDR2 is YYDKDF (reference sequence). This CDR3 has 14 residues. V was pared by 0 bases and J by 2 bases, with 7 bases between. The CDR3 DNA is TGTGCCACCAGCAGAGATAGGCGTCAAGAGACCCAGTACTTC. Translating gives CATSRDRRQETQYF.

The chain uses TRBV28 and TRBJ2-3; no firm D call. Per the germline V gene, CDR1 is MDHEN and CDR2 is SYDVKM. The length of the CDR3 is 13 residues. The ends were cut back, 6 bases at V and 5 bases at J, with 12 bases in the middle. CDR3 DNA: TGTGCCAGCAGCCTAGGACCGAGAGATACGCAGTATTTT. Translating it yields CASSLGPRDTQYF.

The chain joins TRBV29-1 to TRBJ2-1; D remains unclear. V dropped 6 bases and J dropped 0 bases, with 9 bases sitting between them. The germline V gene encodes CDR1 SQVTM and CDR2 ANQGSEA. CDR3 size: 13 residues. The CDR3 protein is CSVKGSSYNEQFF. The DNA of the CDR3 is TGCAGCGTCAAAGGTAGCTCCTACAATGAGCAGTTCTTC.

The J gene is TRBJ1-4, the V gene TRBV7-6, with D possibly matching TRBD1 (6 bases). V was pared by 2 bases and J by 4 bases, with 20 bases between. This CDR3 region has 18 residues. CDR1 and CDR2 (germline): SGHVS, FNYEAQ. In DNA, the CDR3 is TGTGCCAGCAGCTTACTTTGGCAGGGACAAGACGATAATGAAAAACTGTTTTTT. Translated: CASSLLWQGQDDNEKLFF.

V gene TRBV5-8 combines with J gene TRBJ2-7; D gene ambiguous. The CDR3 has 15 residues. The germline gives CDR1 SGHTS, CDR2 YDEGEE. V lost 0 bases, J lost 3 bases, and 13 bases lay in between. The CDR3 is CASSLGLGGDYEQYF. Here the CDR3 DNA reads TGTGCCAGCAGCTTGGGGCTAGGTGGGGACTACGAGCAGTACTTC.

This chain joins TRBV7-9 and TRBJ2-7, with D maybe TRBD2 (5 bases). V shed 3 bases and J shed 8 bases, with 11 bases lying between them. The CDR3 is made up of 12 amino acids. Per germline, CDR1 SEHNR and CDR2 FQNEAQ (reference sequence). The CDR3 region is CASSLDGVQQYF. CDR3 nucleotide sequence: TGTGCCAGCAGCTTGGACGGGGTTCAGCAGTACTTC.

This chain joins TRBV2 and TRBJ2-7; 7 bases align to TRBD2. Trimming at V came to 11 bases and at J to 5 bases, leaving 15 bases not matched to a gene. CDR1 and CDR2 (germline): SNHLY, FYNNEI. The CDR3 is made up of 14 amino acids. The CDR3 sequence: CAFLGAGTPHEQYF. The CDR3, as DNA: TGTGCCTTCCTGGGAGCGGGAACCCCCCACGAGCAGTACTTC.

This clone turned up a few times. Other DNA variants within this sample encode the same CDR3. This sequence joins TRBV19 and TRBJ1-1; D remains unclear. V was shortened by 3 bases and J by 1 base, with 6 bases between the two germline ends. This CDR3 is built from 13 residues. In germline, CDR1 is LNHDA, CDR2 SQIVND (reference sequence). The CDR3 spells CASSIYGNTEAFF. The CDR3 DNA sequence: TGTGCCAGTAGTATTTACGGGAACACTGAAGCTTTCTTT.

This clone occurred a few times. Within the sample, other DNA sequences also encode this same CDR3. This sequence joins TRBV4-1 and TRBJ2-7, with D perhaps TRBD1 (5 bases). CDR3 size: 14 residues. Trimming cost V 1 base and J 1 base, with 8 bases left between them. Germline CDR1 reads MGHRA; CDR2 reads YSYEKL. The CDR3, as DNA: TGCGCCAGCAGCCAAGTAGCAGGGTCCTACGAGCAGTACTTC. It codes for CASSQVAGSYEQYF.

This clone is a singleton in its sample. V gene TRBV7-9 combines with J gene TRBJ2-1; possibly TRBD1 or TRBD2 for D (5 bases each). V was cut by 5 bases and J by 8 bases, with 19 bases left in between. CDR3 length equals 15 residues. Germline lookup yields CDR1 SEHNR and CDR2 FQNEAQ (reference sequence). DNA of the CDR3: TGTGCCAGCAGCCACCGGGACGCGGGTGTCGATGAGCAGTTCTTC. It specifies CASSHRDAGVDEQFF.

This sequence joins TRBV4-3 and TRBJ2-3; D gene uncertain. This CDR3 region has 13 residues. Germline V gives CDR1 LGHNA, CDR2 YSLEER. Between the trimmed V and J ends, which lost 2 bases and 6 bases, there was a span of 9 bases. DNA for the CDR3: TGCGCCAGCAGCCAAATTAGTGCGGATACGCAGTATTTT. Translating gives CASSQISADTQYF.